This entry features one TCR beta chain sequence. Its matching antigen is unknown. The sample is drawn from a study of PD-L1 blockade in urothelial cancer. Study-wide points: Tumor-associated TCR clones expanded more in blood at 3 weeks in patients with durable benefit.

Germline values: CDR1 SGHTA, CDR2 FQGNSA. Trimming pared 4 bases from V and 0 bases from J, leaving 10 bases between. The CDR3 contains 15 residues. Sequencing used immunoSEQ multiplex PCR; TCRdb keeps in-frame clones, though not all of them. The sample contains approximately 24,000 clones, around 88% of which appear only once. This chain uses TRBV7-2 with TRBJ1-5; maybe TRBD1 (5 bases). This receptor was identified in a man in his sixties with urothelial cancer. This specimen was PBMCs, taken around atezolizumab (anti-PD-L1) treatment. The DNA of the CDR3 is TGTGCCAGCAGCTCTGGCGGGGCTAGCAATCAGCCCCAGCATTTT. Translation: CASSSGGASNQPQHF.